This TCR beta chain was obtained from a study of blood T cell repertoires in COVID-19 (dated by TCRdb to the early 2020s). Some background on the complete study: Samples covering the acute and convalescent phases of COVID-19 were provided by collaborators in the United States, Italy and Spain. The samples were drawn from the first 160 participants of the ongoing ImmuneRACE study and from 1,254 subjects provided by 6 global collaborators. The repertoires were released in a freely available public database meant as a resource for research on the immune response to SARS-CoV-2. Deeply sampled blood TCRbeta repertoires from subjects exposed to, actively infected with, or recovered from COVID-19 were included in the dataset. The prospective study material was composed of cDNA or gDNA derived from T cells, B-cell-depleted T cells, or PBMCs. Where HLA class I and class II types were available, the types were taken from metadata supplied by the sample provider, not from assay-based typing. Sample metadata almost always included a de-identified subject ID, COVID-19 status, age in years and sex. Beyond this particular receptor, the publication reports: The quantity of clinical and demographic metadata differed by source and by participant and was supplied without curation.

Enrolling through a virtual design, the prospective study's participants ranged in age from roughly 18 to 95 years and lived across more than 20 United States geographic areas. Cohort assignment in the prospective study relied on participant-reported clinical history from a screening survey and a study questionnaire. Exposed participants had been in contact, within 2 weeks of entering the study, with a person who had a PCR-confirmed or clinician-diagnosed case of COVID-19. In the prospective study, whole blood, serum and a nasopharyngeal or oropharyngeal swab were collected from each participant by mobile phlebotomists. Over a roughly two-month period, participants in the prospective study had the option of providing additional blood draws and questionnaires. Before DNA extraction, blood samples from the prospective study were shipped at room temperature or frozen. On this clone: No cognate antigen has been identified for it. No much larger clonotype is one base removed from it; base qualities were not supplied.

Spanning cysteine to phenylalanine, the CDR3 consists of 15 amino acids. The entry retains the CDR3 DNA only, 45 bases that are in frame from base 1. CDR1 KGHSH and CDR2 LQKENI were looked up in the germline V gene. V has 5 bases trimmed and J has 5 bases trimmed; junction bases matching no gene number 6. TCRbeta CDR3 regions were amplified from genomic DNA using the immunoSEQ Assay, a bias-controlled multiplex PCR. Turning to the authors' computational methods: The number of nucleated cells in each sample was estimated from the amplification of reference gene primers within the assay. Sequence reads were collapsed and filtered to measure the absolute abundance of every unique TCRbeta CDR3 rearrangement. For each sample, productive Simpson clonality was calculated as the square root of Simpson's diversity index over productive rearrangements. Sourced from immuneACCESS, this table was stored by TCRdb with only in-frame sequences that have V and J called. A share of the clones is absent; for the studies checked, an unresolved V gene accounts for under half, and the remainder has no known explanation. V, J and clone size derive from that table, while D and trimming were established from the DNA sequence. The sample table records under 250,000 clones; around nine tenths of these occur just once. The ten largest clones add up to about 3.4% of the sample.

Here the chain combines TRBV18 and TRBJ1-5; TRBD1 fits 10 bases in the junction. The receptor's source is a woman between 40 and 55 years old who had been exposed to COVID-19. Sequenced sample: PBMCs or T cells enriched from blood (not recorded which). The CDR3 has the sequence CASSDTGTGDQPQHF. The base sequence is TGTGCCAGCTCAGACACCGGGACAGGGGATCAGCCCCAGCATTTT.